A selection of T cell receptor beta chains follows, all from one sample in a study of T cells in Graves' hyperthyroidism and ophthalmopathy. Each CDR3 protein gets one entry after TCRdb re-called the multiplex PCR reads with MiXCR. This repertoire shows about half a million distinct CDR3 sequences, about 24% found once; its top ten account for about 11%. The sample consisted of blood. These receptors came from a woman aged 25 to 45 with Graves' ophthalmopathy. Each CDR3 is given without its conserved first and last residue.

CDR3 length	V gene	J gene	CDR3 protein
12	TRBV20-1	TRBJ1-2	SAPRVGPGYGYT
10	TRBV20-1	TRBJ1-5	SVRDGSQPQH
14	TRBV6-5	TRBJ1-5	ASSSTGFFSNQPQH
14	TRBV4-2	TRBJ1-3	ASSLLGGLEGNTIY
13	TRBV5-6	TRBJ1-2	ASSVRDRGPNGYT
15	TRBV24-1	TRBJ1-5	ATSDRPQGDYIMPQH
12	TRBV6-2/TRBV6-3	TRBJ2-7	ASTDRMYSYEQY
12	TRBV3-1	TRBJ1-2	ASSQEPGGWGYT
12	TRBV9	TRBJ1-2	ASSVEISPYGYT
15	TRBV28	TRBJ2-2	ASSFNFQKLNTGELF
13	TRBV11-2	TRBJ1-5	ASSLEWGGNQPQH
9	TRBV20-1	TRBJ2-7	SARVVREQY
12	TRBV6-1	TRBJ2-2	ASSVGQESPGLF
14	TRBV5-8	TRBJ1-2	ASSPPKRQVNYGYT
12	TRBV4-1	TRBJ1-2	ASSQGSRTYGYT
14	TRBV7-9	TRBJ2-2	ASSGRTSGDTGELF
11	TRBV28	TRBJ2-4	ASHPGDKNIQY